This T cell receptor (beta chain) was captured in a study of Graves' ophthalmopathy and Graves' hyperthyroidism. A duration under 3 months, NOSPECS ≥4, CAS ≥3 and moderate-to-severe activity characterized the donors with ophthalmopathy. Amplification of the TCR beta CDR3 regions used RNA transcripts (as template). RT-PCR with HTBI primers came first, then second-round multiplex PCR. TCRdb used MiXCR to reprocess the multiplex PCR reads, holding one entry per CDR3 protein. This table has 200,000 to 250,000 distinct CDR3 sequences, roughly a fifth appearing once. Trimming removed 4 bases from V and 10 bases from J, with 13 bases in between. Germline V gives CDR1 LNHDA, CDR2 SQIVND (reference sequence). The CDR3 extends over 12 amino acids.

This TCR came from a woman in her fifties or sixties with Graves' ophthalmopathy. Input material: peripheral blood. The chain is built from TRBV19 and TRBJ1-1; no clear D gene. Here the CDR3 DNA reads TGTGCCAGTAGTACCCGACCGGGTGGAGCTTTCTTT. Its translation: CASSTRPGGAFF.